A selection of T cell receptor beta chains follows, all from one sample in a study of vaccination and CD4 T cells after COVID-19. No antigen is known for these receptors. TCRdb redid the calling of the PCR reads with MiXCR, one entry per CDR3 protein. The repertoire holds approximately 9,500 distinct CDR3 sequences, with roughly 25% as singletons. Here the sequenced sample was CD4+ T cells from blood, cultured in vitro, taken before SARS-CoV-2 vaccination. These receptors came from a human donor who received a COVID-19 vaccine. Both conserved end residues are part of each CDR3. The order of the fields is D gene, V gene, clone size, J gene, CDR3 protein, CDR3 DNA. A D gene is named only where the DNA matches it firmly. The size field is filled for only some rows; it gives once, few, many or a size class.

D gene: .
V gene: TRBV19
clone size: few
J gene: TRBJ2-7
CDR3 protein: CASSIAPREGDYEQYF
CDR3 DNA: TGTGCCAGTAGTATAGCACCCCGCGAAGGAGACTACGAGCAGTACTTC

D gene: .
V gene: TRBV4-2
clone size: .
J gene: TRBJ1-3
CDR3 protein: CASSQGVGDSGNTIYF
CDR3 DNA: TGTGCCAGCAGCCAAGGGGTGGGGGACTCTGGAAACACCATATATTTT

D gene: .
V gene: TRBV5-1
clone size: .
J gene: TRBJ2-3
CDR3 protein: CASSLGSGAHTDTQYF
CDR3 DNA: TGCGCCAGCAGCTTGGGCTCCGGGGCCCACACAGATACGCAGTATTTT

D gene: .
V gene: TRBV12-3/TRBV12-4
clone size: few
J gene: TRBJ2-5
CDR3 protein: CASRVGVKETQYF
CDR3 DNA: TGTGCCAGCAGGGTGGGGGTGAAAGAGACCCAGTACTTC

D gene: .
V gene: TRBV30
clone size: .
J gene: TRBJ2-1
CDR3 protein: CAWSSRGTYNEQFF
CDR3 DNA: TGTGCCTGGAGTTCGAGGGGTACCTACAATGAGCAGTTCTTC

D gene: .
V gene: TRBV5-1
clone size: few
J gene: TRBJ1-2
CDR3 protein: CASSLLGSYGYTF
CDR3 DNA: TGCGCCAGCAGCTTGTTGGGGTCCTATGGCTACACCTTC

D gene: .
V gene: TRBV27
clone size: few
J gene: TRBJ2-3
CDR3 protein: CASSLSRSTDTQYF
CDR3 DNA: TGTGCCAGCAGTTTATCGAGGAGCACAGATACGCAGTATTTT

D gene: .
V gene: TRBV12-3/TRBV12-4
clone size: few
J gene: TRBJ2-5
CDR3 protein: CASSPGGGEETQYF
CDR3 DNA: TGTGCCAGCAGCCCAGGGGGGGGCGAAGAGACCCAGTACTTC

D gene: .
V gene: TRBV7-8
clone size: .
J gene: TRBJ2-3
CDR3 protein: CASSSTEGADTQYF
CDR3 DNA: TGTGCCAGCAGCTCAACGGAGGGTGCAGATACGCAGTATTTT

D gene: .
V gene: TRBV14
clone size: few
J gene: TRBJ1-6
CDR3 protein: CASSHTGQGNSPLHF
CDR3 DNA: TGTGCCAGCAGCCACACGGGCCAGGGGAATTCACCCCTCCACTTT

D gene: .
V gene: TRBV3-1
clone size: .
J gene: TRBJ1-6
CDR3 protein: CASSQERARATYNSPLHF
CDR3 DNA: TGTGCCAGCAGCCAAGAACGAGCCAGGGCTACCTATAATTCACCCCTCCACTTT

D gene: TRBD2
V gene: TRBV7-9
clone size: few
J gene: TRBJ2-3
CDR3 protein: CASSFGTSGGQLTDTQYF
CDR3 DNA: TGTGCCAGCAGCTTCGGGACTAGCGGGGGGCAGCTCACAGATACGCAGTATTTT

D gene: .
V gene: TRBV12-3/TRBV12-4
clone size: .
J gene: TRBJ1-1
CDR3 protein: CASRQIRSAFEAFF
CDR3 DNA: TGTGCCAGCAGACAAATTAGGTCGGCCTTCGAAGCTTTCTTT

D gene: TRBD1
V gene: TRBV6-1
clone size: few
J gene: TRBJ1-2
CDR3 protein: CASVRDRFDKYYGYTF
CDR3 DNA: TGTGCCAGTGTACGGGACAGATTCGACAAGTACTATGGCTACACCTTC